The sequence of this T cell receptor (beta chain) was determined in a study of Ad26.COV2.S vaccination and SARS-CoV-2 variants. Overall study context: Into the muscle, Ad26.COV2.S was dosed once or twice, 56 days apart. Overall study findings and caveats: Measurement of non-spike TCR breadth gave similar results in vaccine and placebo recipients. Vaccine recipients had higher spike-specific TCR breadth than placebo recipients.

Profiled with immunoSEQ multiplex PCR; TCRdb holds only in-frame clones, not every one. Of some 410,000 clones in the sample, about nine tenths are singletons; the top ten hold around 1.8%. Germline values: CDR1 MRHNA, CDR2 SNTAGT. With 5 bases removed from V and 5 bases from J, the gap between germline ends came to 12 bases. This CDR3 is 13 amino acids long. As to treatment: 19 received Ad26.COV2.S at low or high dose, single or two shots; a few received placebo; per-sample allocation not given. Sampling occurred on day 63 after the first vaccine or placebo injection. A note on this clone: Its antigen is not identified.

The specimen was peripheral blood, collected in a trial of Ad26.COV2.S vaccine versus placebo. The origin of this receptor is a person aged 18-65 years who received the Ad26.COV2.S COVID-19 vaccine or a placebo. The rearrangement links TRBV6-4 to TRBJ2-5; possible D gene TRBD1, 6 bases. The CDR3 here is CASSPGAGETQYF. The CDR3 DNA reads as TGTGCCAGCAGTCCAGGGGCAGGGGAGACCCAGTACTTC.